One and the same sample provided the 9 T cell receptor beta chains below, sequenced in a study of blood T cell repertoires in COVID-19. Measured with immunoSEQ multiplex PCR; TCRdb has only the in-frame clones, and not every one. Of around 450,000 clones listed, about nine tenths were seen once; the top ten hold around 0.64%. The sample consisted of PBMCs or T cells enriched from blood (not recorded which). These receptors were obtained from a young woman who had recovered from COVID-19.

CDR3 DNA sequence: TGCGCCAGCAGCAAGCGGACTAGCGGACCTTCAGAGACCCAGTACTTC. Amino acid sequence: CASSKRTSGPSETQYF. The rearrangement links TRBV5-1 to TRBJ2-5; 10 bases match TRBD2. CDR3 length: 16 amino acids. Trimming cost V 4 bases and J 4 bases; bases outside gene matches: 10. Germline CDR1 is SGHRS and CDR2 is YFSETQ.

The chain couples TRBV3-1 (or the pseudogene TRBV3-2) to TRBJ1-5; tentative D call: TRBD1 (5 bases). The V gene's germline CDR1 is LGHDT and CDR2 YNNKEL (reference sequence). The V and J ends lost 4 bases and 3 bases respectively, with 10 bases between them. The CDR3 has 14 amino acids. The CDR3 protein is CASSLWGNNQPQHF. DNA for the CDR3: TGTGCCAGCAGCCTGTGGGGCAACAATCAGCCCCAGCATTTT.

This chain connects TRBV2 to TRBJ2-7, with 10 bases identical to TRBD1. The CDR3 runs to 15 residues. With V trimmed by 7 bases and J by 0 bases, 6 bases remained unmatched. From germline, CDR1 is SNHLY and CDR2 FYNNEI. CDR3: CASKVWTGGSYEQYF. The CDR3 DNA is TGTGCCAGCAAGGTGTGGACAGGGGGCTCCTACGAGCAGTACTTC.

This chain uses TRBV28 with TRBJ1-2, with 8 bases matching TRBD1. CDR1 is MDHEN and CDR2 is SYDVKM in the germline V gene. The CDR3 sequence is 12 residues long. J lost 8 bases, V lost 6 bases, and 5 bases had no gene match. The CDR3 sequence: CASRRTGGGYTF. The CDR3, as DNA: TGTGCCAGCAGACGCACAGGGGGAGGCTACACCTTC.

The rearrangement links TRBV7-9 to TRBJ1-4; D is ambiguous. The ends were cut back, 1 base at V and 8 bases at J, with 11 bases in the middle. The CDR3 is 14 amino acids. Germline CDR1 SEHNR, CDR2 FQNEAQ (reference sequence). The CDR3 region has the DNA TGTGCCAGCAGCTTAGTGCGGCCGATGGAAAAACTGTTTTTT. Encoded protein: CASSLVRPMEKLFF.

This clone occurred a few times. The chain couples TRBV5-1 to TRBJ2-1; 10 bases line up with TRBD2. CDR1 and CDR2 from the germline V gene are SGHRS and YFSETQ. The CDR3 is 16 residues long. V lost 4 bases to trimming and J lost 0 bases; unmatched junction nucleotides: 4. As DNA, the CDR3 is TGCGCCAGCAGCCCTGTAGCGGGGGGCTCCTACAATGAGCAGTTCTTC. Its translation is CASSPVAGGSYNEQFF.

Remarks on this clone: In the same sample, other DNA sequences code for this CDR3. The chain uses TRBV6-1 and TRBJ1-3; D is ambiguous. Trimming removed 1 base at V and 0 bases at J, with 7 bases between. Germline assignment: CDR1 MNHNS and CDR2 SASEGT. The CDR3 is 15 amino acids. In nucleotides, the CDR3 is TGTGCCAGCAGTGAAGACCGAGGCTCTGGAAACACCATATATTTT. Protein sequence: CASSEDRGSGNTIYF.

The gene calls are TRBV29-1 and TRBJ1-1; 7 positions agree with TRBD1. The CDR3 is made up of 14 amino acids. Germline-derived CDR1 and CDR2 are SQVTM and ANQGSEA. V shed 7 bases and J 5 bases; nucleotides not matched to a gene: 13. CDR3 sequence reads: CSGGRMRRGTEAFF. DNA for the CDR3: TGCAGCGGTGGGAGGATGCGCAGGGGGACTGAAGCTTTCTTT.

This chain connects TRBV10-3 to TRBJ1-5, with D possibly matching TRBD1 (5 bases). Trimming shortened V by 5 bases and J by 5 bases, and 7 bases separated the two germline ends. This CDR3 contains 12 residues. Germline V lookup: CDR1 ENHRY, CDR2 SYGVKD. Here the CDR3 DNA reads TGTGCCATCAGTCAAGGGGATCAGCCCCAGCATTTT. This encodes CAISQGDQPQHF.